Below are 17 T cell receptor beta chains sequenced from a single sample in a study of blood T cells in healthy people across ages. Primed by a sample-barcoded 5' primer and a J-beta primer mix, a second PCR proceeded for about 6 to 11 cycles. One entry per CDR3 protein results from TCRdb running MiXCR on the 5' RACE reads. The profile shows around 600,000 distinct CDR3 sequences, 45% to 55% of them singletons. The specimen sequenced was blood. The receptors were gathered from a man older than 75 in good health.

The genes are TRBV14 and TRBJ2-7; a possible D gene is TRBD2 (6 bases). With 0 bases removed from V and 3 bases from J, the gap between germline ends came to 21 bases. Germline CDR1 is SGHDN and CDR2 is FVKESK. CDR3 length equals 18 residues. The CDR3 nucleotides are TGTGCCAGCAGCCAAGATGCGGAGGGTTGGTATGTTCTCTACGAGCAGTACTTC. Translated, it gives CASSQDAEGWYVLYEQYF.

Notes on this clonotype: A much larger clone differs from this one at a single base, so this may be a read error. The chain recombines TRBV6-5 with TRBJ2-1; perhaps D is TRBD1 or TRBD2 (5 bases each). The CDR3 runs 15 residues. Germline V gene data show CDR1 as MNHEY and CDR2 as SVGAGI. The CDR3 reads CASSYSWQGVWERFF. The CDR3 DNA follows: TGTGCCAGCAGTTACTCGTGGCAGGGCGTGTGGGAGCGGTTCTTC.

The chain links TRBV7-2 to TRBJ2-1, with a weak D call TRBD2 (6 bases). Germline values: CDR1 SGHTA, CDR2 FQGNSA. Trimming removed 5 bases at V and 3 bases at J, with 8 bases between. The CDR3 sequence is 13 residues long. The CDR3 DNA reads TGTGCCAGCAGCGCGGACTACTACAATGAGCAGTTCTTC. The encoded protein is CASSADYYNEQFF.

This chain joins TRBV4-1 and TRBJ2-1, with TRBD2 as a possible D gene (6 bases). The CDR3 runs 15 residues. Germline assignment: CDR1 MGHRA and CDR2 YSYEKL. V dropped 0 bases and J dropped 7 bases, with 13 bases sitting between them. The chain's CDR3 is CASSQEPDYLNEQFF. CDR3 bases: TGCGCCAGCAGCCAAGAGCCGGACTACCTGAATGAGCAGTTCTTC.

CDR3 residues: CASSEAPLGGPYNEQFF. The CDR3 DNA reads as TGTGCCAGCAGTGAAGCCCCTTTGGGGGGGCCCTACAATGAGCAGTTCTTC. V gene TRBV2 combines with J gene TRBJ2-1, with a possible D match to TRBD2 (7 bases). Looked up from germline, CDR1 is SNHLY and CDR2 is FYNNEI. V lost 0 bases and J lost 2, with 14 bases in between. There are 17 residues in the CDR3. The full variable domain, completed using reference TRBV2 and TRBJ2-1, is EPEVTQTPSHQVTQMGQEVILRCVPISNHLYFYWYRQILGQKVEFLVSFYNNEISEKSEIFDDQFSVERPDGSNFTLKIRSTKLEDSAMYFCASSEAPLGGPYNEQFFGPGTRLTVL.

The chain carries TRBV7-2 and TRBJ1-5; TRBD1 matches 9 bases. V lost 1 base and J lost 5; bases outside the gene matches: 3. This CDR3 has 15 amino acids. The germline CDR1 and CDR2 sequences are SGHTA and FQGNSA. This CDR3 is CASSLGRQGDQPQHF. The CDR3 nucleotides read TGTGCCAGCAGCTTAGGGCGACAGGGGGATCAGCCCCAGCATTTT.

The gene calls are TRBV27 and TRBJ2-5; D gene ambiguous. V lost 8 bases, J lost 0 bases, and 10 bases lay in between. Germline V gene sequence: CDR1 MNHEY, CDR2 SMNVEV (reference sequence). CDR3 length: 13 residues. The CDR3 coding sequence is TGTGCCAGCCGAAGACGGAACCAAGAGACCCAGTACTTC. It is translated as CASRRRNQETQYF.

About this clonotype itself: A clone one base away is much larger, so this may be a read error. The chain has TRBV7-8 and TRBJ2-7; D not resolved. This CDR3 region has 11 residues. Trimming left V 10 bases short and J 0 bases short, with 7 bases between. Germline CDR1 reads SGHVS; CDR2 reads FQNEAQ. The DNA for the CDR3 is TGTGCCAACACCAGCTCCTACGAGCAGTACTTC. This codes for CANTSSYEQYF.

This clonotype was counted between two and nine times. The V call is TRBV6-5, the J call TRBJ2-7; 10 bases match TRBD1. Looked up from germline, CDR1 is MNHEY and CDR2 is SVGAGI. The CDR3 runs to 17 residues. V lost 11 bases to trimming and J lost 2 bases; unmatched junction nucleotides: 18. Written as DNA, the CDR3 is TGTGCCGGCGGCTACGGTGCCTTTGGACAGGGGGCCTACGAGCAGTACTTC. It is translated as CAGGYGAFGQGAYEQYF.

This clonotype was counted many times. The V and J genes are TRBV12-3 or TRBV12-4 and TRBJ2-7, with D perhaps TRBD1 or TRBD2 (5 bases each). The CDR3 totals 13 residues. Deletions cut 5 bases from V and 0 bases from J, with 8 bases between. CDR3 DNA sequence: TGTGCCAGCAGTAGGGACGGCTCCTACGAGCAGTACTTC. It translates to CASSRDGSYEQYF.

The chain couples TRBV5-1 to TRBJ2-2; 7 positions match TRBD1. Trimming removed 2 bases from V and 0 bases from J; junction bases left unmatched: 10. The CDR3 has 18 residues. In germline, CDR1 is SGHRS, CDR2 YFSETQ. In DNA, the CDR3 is TGCGCCAGCAGCTTAGACCTAAGGGGGCCGACGAACACCGGGGAGCTGTTTTTT. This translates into CASSLDLRGPTNTGELFF.

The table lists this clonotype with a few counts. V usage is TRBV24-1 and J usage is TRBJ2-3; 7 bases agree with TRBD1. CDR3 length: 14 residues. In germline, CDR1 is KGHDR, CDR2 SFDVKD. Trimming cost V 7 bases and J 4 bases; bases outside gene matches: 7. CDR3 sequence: CATSGQAFPDTQYF. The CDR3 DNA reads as TGTGCCACCAGCGGACAGGCCTTCCCAGATACGCAGTATTTT.

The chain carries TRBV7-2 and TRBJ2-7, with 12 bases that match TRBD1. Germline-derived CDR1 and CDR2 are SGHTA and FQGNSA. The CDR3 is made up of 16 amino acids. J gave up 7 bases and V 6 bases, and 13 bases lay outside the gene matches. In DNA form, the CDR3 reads TGTGCCAGCAGTTATCAAGGGGGACAGGGGGCGAATGAGCAGTACTTC. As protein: CASSYQGGQGANEQYF.

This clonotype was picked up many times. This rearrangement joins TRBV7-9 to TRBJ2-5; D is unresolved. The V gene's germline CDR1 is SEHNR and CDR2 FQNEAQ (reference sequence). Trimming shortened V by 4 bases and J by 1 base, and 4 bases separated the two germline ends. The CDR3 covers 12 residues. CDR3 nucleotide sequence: TGTGCCAGCAGCTCCTCCCAAGAGACCCAGTACTTC. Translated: CASSSSQETQYF.

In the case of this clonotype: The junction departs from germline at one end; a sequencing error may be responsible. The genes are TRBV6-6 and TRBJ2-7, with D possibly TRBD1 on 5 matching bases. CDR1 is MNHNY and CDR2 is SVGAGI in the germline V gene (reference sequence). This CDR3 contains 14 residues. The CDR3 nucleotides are TGTGCCAGCAGTGACTCTGGACAAACCTACGAGCAGTACTTC. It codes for CASSDSGQTYEQYF.

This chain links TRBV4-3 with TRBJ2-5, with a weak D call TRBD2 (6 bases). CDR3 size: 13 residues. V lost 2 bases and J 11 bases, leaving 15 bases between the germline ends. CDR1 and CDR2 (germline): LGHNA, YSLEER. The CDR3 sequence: CASSQREANEQYF. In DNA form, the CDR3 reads TGCGCCAGCAGCCAAAGGGAGGCGAATGAGCAGTACTTC.

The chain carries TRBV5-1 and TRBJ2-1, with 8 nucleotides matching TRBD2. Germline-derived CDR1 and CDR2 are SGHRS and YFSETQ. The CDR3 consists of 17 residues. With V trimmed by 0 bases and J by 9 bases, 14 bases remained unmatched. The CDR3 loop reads CASSLDQLAGKGGEQFF. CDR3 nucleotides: TGCGCCAGCAGCTTGGACCAATTAGCGGGGAAGGGAGGTGAGCAGTTCTTC. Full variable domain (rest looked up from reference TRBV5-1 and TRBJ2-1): KAGVTQTPRYLIKTRGQQVTLSCSPISGHRSVSWYQQTPGQGLQFLFEYFSETQRNKGNFPGRFSGRQFSNSRSEMNVSTLELGDSALYLCASSLDQLAGKGGEQFFGPGTRLTVL.